The clone carrying this T cell receptor (beta chain) was seen repeatedly, ten times or more. Its antigen is undetermined. One end of the junction fails to match germline, which may point to a read error. Time point: newly diagnosed GD, antithyroid drugs for less than 3 months. Extracted PBMC RNA gave rise to the TCR library. The data derive from a study of regulatory T cells in long-lasting Graves disease. About the research overall: Antithyroid drug intake by newly diagnosed Graves' patients had lasted under 3 months.

The CDR3 loop spans 14 amino acids. Per germline, CDR1 SGHRS and CDR2 YFSETQ. Study-level results: Newly diagnosed patients had higher TCR diversity than persistent Graves' patients did.

Researchers made TCR beta libraries by using iRepertoire HTBI primers and running Arm-PCR on CDR3 regions. TCRdb recomputed calls from the multiplex PCR reads with MiXCR, one row per CDR3 protein. The profile shows roughly 350,000 distinct CDR3 sequences, around 15% of them singletons. These data are also associated with another study on T cells in Graves' hyperthyroidism and ophthalmopathy. As that report states: If no ophthalmopathy progression occurred within 18 months, Graves' hyperthyroidism was stable. Most clonotypes expanded in thyroid above 0.001 were likewise present in blood.

Sequencing was performed on peripheral blood mononuclear cells (PBMCs), taken at new diagnosis, from a patient treated with antithyroid drugs. The clonotype comes from a woman aged 18-29 years with Graves disease. The chain links TRBV5-1 to TRBJ2-1, with D possibly matching TRBD2 (6 bases). The CDR3 is CASSLGAGNNEQFF. In DNA, the CDR3 is TGTGCCAGCAGCTTAGGAGCGGGCAACAATGAGCAGTTCTTC.